This is a list of T cell receptor beta chains from one sample in a study of blood T cells in healthy people across ages. Each CDR3 protein is one row after TCRdb ran MiXCR on the 5' RACE reads. Of just over 800,000 distinct CDR3 sequences in the sample, 62% were seen once. Sequenced input: blood. Source of these receptors: a man under 40 in good health. Each CDR3 is given with its conserved first and last residue. The D gene is left open where the match is weak. Expanded clones are given a class, and other clones once, few, many or no size at all.

D gene,J gene,V gene,clone size,CDR3 length,CDR3 DNA,CDR3 protein
-,TRBJ2-3,TRBV30,-,15,TGTGCCTGGATTGCTACCGGACATCAAGCAGATACGCAGTATTTT,CAWIATGHQADTQYF
-,TRBJ2-7,TRBV2,-,12,TGTGCCAGCAGTGAAGGGCGGGTCGAGCAGTACTTC,CASSEGRVEQYF
-,TRBJ2-5,TRBV28,once,14,TGTGCCAGCAGTTTTTACCAGGGCCAAGAGACCCGGTACTTC,CASSFYQGQETRYF
-,TRBJ2-7,TRBV4-2,-,16,TGTGCCAGCAGCCAAGAGAGGGTCGGAGAGATCTACGAGCAGTACTTC,CASSQERVGEIYEQYF
-,TRBJ2-3,TRBV6-2/TRBV6-3,few,14,TGTGCCAGCAGTTCTGCCCTTGGGTCCGATACGCAGTATTTT,CASSSALGSDTQYF
TRBD2,TRBJ2-1,TRBV7-3,once,14,TGTGCCAGCAGCCTCGGAGGGACTAACAATGAGCAGTTCTTC,CASSLGGTNNEQFF
-,TRBJ2-7,TRBV21-1,-,11,TGTGCCACCGCTCTAGGCCGCGAGCAGTACTTC,CATALGREQYF
-,TRBJ2-1,TRBV6-5,-,15,TGTGCCAGCAGTTACTCGAACAGGGTTGGCAATGAGCAGTTCTTC,CASSYSNRVGNEQFF
TRBD1,TRBJ2-7,TRBV30,-,13,TGTGCCTGGAGTATGGACAGGTCCTACGAGCAGTACTTC,CAWSMDRSYEQYF
-,TRBJ2-7,TRBV7-9,-,14,TGTGCCAGCAACCCCGGGCAGGGGTACTACGAGCAGTACTTC,CASNPGQGYYEQYF
TRBD1,TRBJ2-7,TRBV30,few,14,TGTGCCTGGAGTGGGACAGGGGGCGGCTACGAGCAGTACTTC,CAWSGTGGGYEQYF
-,TRBJ2-1,TRBV10-3,many,12,TGTGCCATCAGTGAGCCGCGGGGAGAGCAGTTCTTC,CAISEPRGEQFF
-,TRBJ2-1,TRBV29-1,-,15,TGCAGCGTGAGGGGGATACCCACTTACCACAATGAGCAGTTCTTC,CSVRGIPTYHNEQFF
-,TRBJ2-1,TRBV20-1,few,13,TGCAGTGCTAGAGATTGGAGCTACAATGAGCAGTTCTTC,CSARDWSYNEQFF
-,TRBJ2-1,TRBV9,once,16,TGTGCCAGCAGCGTAGCCAGGGGGGCTTCCTACAATGAGCAGTTCTTC,CASSVARGASYNEQFF
TRBD1,TRBJ1-6,TRBV15,-,16,TGTGCCACCAGCTCGGAGGACAGGGAAATCGGCTCACCCCTCCACTTT,CATSSEDREIGSPLHF
-,TRBJ2-3,TRBV21-1,-,14,TGTGCCAGCATCAGGGACTCCGCCCCAGATACGCAGTATTTT,CASIRDSAPDTQYF
TRBD2,TRBJ2-1,TRBV28,-,16,TGTGCCAGCACCCCAATAGCGGGGGGGGGCGAAGAGACCCAGTTCTTC,CASTPIAGGGEETQFF
-,TRBJ2-3,TRBV7-2,few,14,TGTGCCAGCAGCTTAGTAGCCTCCGCAGATACGCAGTATTTT,CASSLVASADTQYF
TRBD2,TRBJ2-7,TRBV4-3,few,15,TGCGCCAGCAGCCAAGTGACTAGCGGGGGCTACGAGCAGTACTTC,CASSQVTSGGYEQYF
-,TRBJ2-3,TRBV3-1,-,15,TGTGCCAGCAGCCAAACGGGCGGGGCTGCGGATACGCAGTATTTT,CASSQTGGAADTQYF
TRBD1,TRBJ2-1,TRBV10-3,-,14,TGTGCCATCAGTGAGACAGGGGACTACAATGAGCAGTTCTTC,CAISETGDYNEQFF
-,TRBJ2-7,TRBV12-3/TRBV12-4,few,13,TGTGCCAGCAGTTTGGCGGGGAGCGCAGTTCAGTACTTC,CASSLAGSAVQYF
TRBD2,TRBJ2-3,TRBV6-2/TRBV6-3,-,17,TGTGCCAGCACCCAAATTCCCGGGACTAGGAGGCGAGATACGCAGTATTTT,CASTQIPGTRRRDTQYF